This is a list of T cell receptor beta chains from one sample in a study of T cell repertoires and HLA-DP antigens. Here immunoSEQ multiplex PCR was the method, and the copy in TCRdb shows in-frame clones only, minus some. The sample lists 75,000 to 90,000 clones, approximately 86% occurring once. These TCRs are of unknown antigen specificity. Specimen: CD4+ T cells from PBMCs. The receptors were gathered from a man in his forties or fifties in good health and CMV-seronegative. CDR3s include the opening cysteine and the closing phenylalanine or tryptophan. The D gene is left open where the match is weak. Rows may omit the clone size; those that give it use once, few, many or a size class.

>TRBD2|once|TRBV9|TRBJ2-5
TGTGCCAGCAGCGGACTAGCGGGAGGGTTAGGAGAGACCCAGTACTTC
CASSGLAGGLGETQYF
>.|.|TRBV7-7|TRBJ2-7
TGTGCTAGCAGCTTATTGGAGGGTCCGATATCCGAGCAGTACTTC
CASSLLEGPISEQYF
>.|.|TRBV7-6|TRBJ2-3
TGTGCCAGCAGCTCCCTGAACACAGATACGCAGTATTTT
CASSSLNTDTQYF
>TRBD2|.|TRBV19|TRBJ2-1
TGTGCCAGTAAACTGGGACTAGCTTCCTACAATGAGCAGTTCTTC
CASKLGLASYNEQFF
>.|.|TRBV7-8|TRBJ2-7
TGTGCCAGCAGCCCCCAGGAGTCAGGAGCTACCTACGAGCAGTACTTC
CASSPQESGATYEQYF
>.|.|TRBV7-2|TRBJ2-5
TGTGCCAGCAGCTTAGGGGTGAAAGAGACCCAGTACTTC
CASSLGVKETQYF
>TRBD1|.|TRBV5-8|TRBJ1-2
TGTGCCAGCAGCCCGGGACAGGGTAATGACTATGGCTACACCTTC
CASSPGQGNDYGYTF
>TRBD1|few|TRBV29-1|TRBJ2-4
TGCAGCGTTGAACAGGGGGCGGACATTCAGTACTTC
CSVEQGADIQYF
>TRBD1|.|TRBV6-5|TRBJ1-1
TGTGCCAGCATTCAAACAGGGACAGTGAACACTGAAGCTTTCTTT
CASIQTGTVNTEAFF
>.|.|TRBV30|TRBJ1-4
TGTGCCTGCGACTCGCGTTTGGGTGAAAAACTGTTTTTT
CACDSRLGEKLFF
>.|.|TRBV5-1|TRBJ2-2
TGCGCCAGCAGCCGGACAGAGAACACCGGGGAGCTGTTTTTT
CASSRTENTGELFF
>.|.|TRBV20-1|TRBJ2-1
TGCAGTGCTAGACGAGATTGGGAGCAGTTCTTC
CSARRDWEQFF
>.|once|TRBV6-1|TRBJ2-7
TGTGCCAGCAGTGAAGGTTATGGGACAAACGGACAGTGGGAGCAGTACTTC
CASSEGYGTNGQWEQYF
>TRBD2|.|TRBV6-1|TRBJ2-5
TGTGCCAGCAGTGTCGGGGGGGCCGAGACCCAGTACTTC
CASSVGGAETQYF
>.|once|TRBV9|TRBJ2-7
TGTGCCAGCAGCCCGGAACCCCTCCGCGGAGAGCAGTACTTC
CASSPEPLRGEQYF
>TRBD1|.|TRBV6-5|TRBJ1-4
TGTGCCAGCAGAGAGGACAGGGGGAAGAATGAAAAACTGTTTTTT
CASREDRGKNEKLFF
>.|.|TRBV7-8|TRBJ2-2
TGTGCCAGCAGCAAACAGGGCACGAACACCGGGGAGCTGTTTTTT
CASSKQGTNTGELFF
>.|few|TRBV9|TRBJ1-2
TGTGCCAGCAGCGTAGCCCCGGGCCGAACTAACTATGGCTACACCTTC
CASSVAPGRTNYGYTF
>.|.|TRBV6-1|TRBJ1-5
TGTGCCAGCACCGGCCTGGGCAATCAGCCCCAGCATTTT
CASTGLGNQPQHF
>.|.|TRBV12-2|TRBJ2-1
TGTGCAAGTCGCTTAACGACAGGTCGACTAGCGAGGAGCTTCGACAATGAGCAGTTCTTC
CASRLTTGRLARSFDNEQFF
>.|.|TRBV18|TRBJ1-5
TGTGCCAGCTCACCAGGGAGCAATCAGCCCCAGCATTTT
CASSPGSNQPQHF
>.|.|TRBV5-5|TRBJ1-5
TGTGCCAGCAATATTCCGAGGAGTCAGCCCCAGCATTTT
CASNIPRSQPQHF
>.|.|TRBV7-4|TRBJ1-5
TGTGCCAGCAGCTCCGGGGGGGAGCCCCAGCATTTT
CASSSGGEPQHF
>.|few|TRBV7-2|TRBJ1-1
TGTGCCAGCAACCCCCTCGTGTCCCTTGTGGGGCGTGCTTTCTTT
CASNPLVSLVGRAFF
>.|.|TRBV11-2|TRBJ1-6
TGTGCCAGCAGCCTCCCCCGTGGGGCACAGAGAGGCAATTCACCCCTCCACTTT
CASSLPRGAQRGNSPLHF
>.|.|TRBV6-1|TRBJ1-1
TGTGCCAGCAGTCTAGGCCCACAGAACACTGAAGCTTTCTTT
CASSLGPQNTEAFF
>.|.|TRBV5-5|TRBJ1-2
TGTGCCAGCAGCTTGGAGGTAAGGGCGGAAGGCTACACCTTC
CASSLEVRAEGYTF
>.|.|TRBV19|TRBJ2-1
TGTGCCAGTAGCACCGGGACAAATCACAATGAGCAGTTCTTC
CASSTGTNHNEQFF
>.|.|TRBV6-6|TRBJ2-1
TGTGCCAGCAGACCCTCGTTGGGGTCCTACAATGAGCAGTTCTTC
CASRPSLGSYNEQFF
>.|.|TRBV7-2|TRBJ1-4
TGTGCCAGCACCACGGGCCGGGTCAGCAATGAAAAACTGTTTTTT
CASTTGRVSNEKLFF
>.|.|TRBV28|TRBJ2-7
TGTGCCAGCAGTTTATTATTCTACGAGCAGTACTTC
CASSLLFYEQYF
>TRBD1|.|TRBV5-1|TRBJ2-3
TGCGCCAGCAGCTTGAGGACAGGGTCGGCCACAGATACGCAGTATTTT
CASSLRTGSATDTQYF
>.|.|TRBV29-1|TRBJ2-7
TGCAGCGCCCGTCAACAGGGTCTCCCCTACGAGCAGTACTTC
CSARQQGLPYEQYF
>.|.|TRBV7-3|TRBJ1-2
TGTGCCAGCAGCTCGCAAGGGGGAAGCTATGGCTACACCTTC
CASSSQGGSYGYTF
>.|once|TRBV4-3|TRBJ1-2
TGCGCCAGCAGCCAAGATCTAATTGTCGGTGTCGGCGGCTACACCTTC
CASSQDLIVGVGGYTF
>.|.|TRBV5-1|TRBJ1-4
TGCGCCAGCAGTCGGGACTACCGAGGGGCTAATGAAAAACTGTTTTTT
CASSRDYRGANEKLFF
>.|.|TRBV28|TRBJ2-7
TGTGCCAGCAGACGGCAGGACTCCTACGAGCAGTACTTC
CASRRQDSYEQYF
>TRBD1|.|TRBV4-3|TRBJ1-1
TGCGCCAGCAGCCACCGACAGGGGCGGACTGAAGCTTTCTTT
CASSHRQGRTEAFF
>.|.|TRBV9|TRBJ2-7
TGTGCCAGCAGCGTATACGGGGACCCCAGGGACGAGCAGTACTTC
CASSVYGDPRDEQYF
>.|.|TRBV19|TRBJ1-1
TGTGCCAGTAGTATCGGGACGAACACTGAAGCTTTCTTT
CASSIGTNTEAFF
>TRBD1|few|TRBV19|TRBJ2-2
TGTGCCACCACTTCCCCGTCGGACAGGGCGCACACCGGGGAGCTGTTTTTT
CATTSPSDRAHTGELFF
>.|few|TRBV9|TRBJ1-3
TGTGCCAGCAGCGATTTGTGGGGAAACACCATATATTTT
CASSDLWGNTIYF
>TRBD2|.|TRBV7-2|TRBJ2-7
TGTGCCAGCAGTACTAGCGGCTACGAGCAGTACTTC
CASSTSGYEQYF
>.|once|TRBV21-1|TRBJ1-5
TGTGCCAGTCCAGAAAAAGGACCGAGCAATCAGCCCCAGCATTTT
CASPEKGPSNQPQHF
>.|once|TRBV12-5|TRBJ2-1
TGTGCTAGTGGTTGGGACGGGGAGAATGAGCAGTTCTTC
CASGWDGENEQFF
>TRBD1|.|TRBV4-1|TRBJ2-7
TGCGCCAGCAGCCGAGTCCAAAACAGGGGTCGGGGCGAGCAGTACTTC
CASSRVQNRGRGEQYF
>.|once|TRBV7-9|TRBJ1-1
TGTGCCAGCAGCCTCCAAGGGGCGGGAGCTTTCTTT
CASSLQGAGAFF
>TRBD2|.|TRBV6-5|TRBJ2-3
TGTGCCAGCAGTAGTCTAGCGGGAGGGGGAGATACGCAGTATTTT
CASSSLAGGGDTQYF
>TRBD2|.|TRBV19|TRBJ2-1
TGTGCCAGTAGTATAGGCAGCGGGAACGAGCAGTTCTTC
CASSIGSGNEQFF
>.|few|TRBV7-9|TRBJ2-5
TGTGCCAGCAGCTTAGGGACGGGGCAGTACTTC
CASSLGTGQYF
>.|.|TRBV28|TRBJ2-7
TGTGCCAGCAGTAGCGGGCCCTCCTACGAGCAGTACTTC
CASSSGPSYEQYF
>TRBD2|.|TRBV7-2|TRBJ2-5
TGTGCCAGCAGCGGGACTAGTTTGGAGACCCAGTACTTC
CASSGTSLETQYF
>.|.|TRBV6-5|TRBJ2-1
TGTGCCAGCAGTTACTTGGGGGCGATCGACAATGAGCAGTTCTTC
CASSYLGAIDNEQFF
>.|.|TRBV4-3|TRBJ1-3
TGCGCCAGCAGCCAGTACCAGGGTTCTGGAAACACCATATATTTT
CASSQYQGSGNTIYF
>TRBD2|.|TRBV5-1|TRBJ2-5
TGCGCCAGCAGCCCGGCGGCTAGCGGGTTTTCTGGGACCCAGTACTTC
CASSPAASGFSGTQYF
>.|.|TRBV4-1|TRBJ2-4
TGCGCCAGCAGCCCGGACGAGAGCATTCAGTACTTC
CASSPDESIQYF
>.|.|TRBV27|TRBJ2-7
TGTGCCAGCAGCCCTCCCGGGACGAAATACGAGCAGTACTTC
CASSPPGTKYEQYF
>.|.|TRBV7-4|TRBJ1-5
TGTGCCAGCAGCTCGACCTTCAATCAGCCCCAGCATTTT
CASSSTFNQPQHF
>TRBD2|.|TRBV18|TRBJ2-1
TGTGCCAGCTCAAAACAACCGGGGACTAGCGGGTATGAGCAGTTCTTC
CASSKQPGTSGYEQFF